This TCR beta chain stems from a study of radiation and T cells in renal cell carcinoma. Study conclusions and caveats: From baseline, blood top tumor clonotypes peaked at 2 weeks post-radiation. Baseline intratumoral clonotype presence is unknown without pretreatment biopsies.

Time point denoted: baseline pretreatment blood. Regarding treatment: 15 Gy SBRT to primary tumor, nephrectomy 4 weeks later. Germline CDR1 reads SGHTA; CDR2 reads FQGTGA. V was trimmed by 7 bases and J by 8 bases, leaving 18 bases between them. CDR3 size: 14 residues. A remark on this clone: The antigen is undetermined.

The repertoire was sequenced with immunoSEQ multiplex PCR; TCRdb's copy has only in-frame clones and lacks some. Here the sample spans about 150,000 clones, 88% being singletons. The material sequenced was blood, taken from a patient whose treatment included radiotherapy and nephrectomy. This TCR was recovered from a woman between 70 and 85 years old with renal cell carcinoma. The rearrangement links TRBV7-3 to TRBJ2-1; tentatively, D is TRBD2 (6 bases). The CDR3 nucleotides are TGTGCCAGCAAGCCTCACGGGGGAACAGATGAGCAGTTCTTC. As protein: CASKPHGGTDEQFF.